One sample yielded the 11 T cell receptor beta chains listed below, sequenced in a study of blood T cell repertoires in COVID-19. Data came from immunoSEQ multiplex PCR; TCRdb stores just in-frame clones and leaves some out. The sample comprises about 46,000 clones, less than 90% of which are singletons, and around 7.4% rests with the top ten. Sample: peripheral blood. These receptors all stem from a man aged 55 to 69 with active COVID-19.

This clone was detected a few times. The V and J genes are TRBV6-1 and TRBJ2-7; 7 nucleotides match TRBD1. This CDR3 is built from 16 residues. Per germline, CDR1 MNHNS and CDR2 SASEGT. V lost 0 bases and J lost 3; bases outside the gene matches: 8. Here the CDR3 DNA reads TGTGCCAGCAGTGAAGCGATGGGACAGACGCTCTACGAGCAGTACTTC. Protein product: CASSEAMGQTLYEQYF.

Here the CDR3 DNA reads TGTGCCTGGGAGACCGGGACAGGGGGCTACGAGCAGTACTTC. This sequence encodes CAWETGTGGYEQYF. The chain employs TRBV30 and TRBJ2-7; TRBD1 matches at 11 bases. V gave up 5 bases and J gave up 3 bases; unmatched junction bases: 6. The CDR3 covers 14 residues. Looked up from germline, CDR1 is GTSNPN and CDR2 is SVGIG (reference sequence).

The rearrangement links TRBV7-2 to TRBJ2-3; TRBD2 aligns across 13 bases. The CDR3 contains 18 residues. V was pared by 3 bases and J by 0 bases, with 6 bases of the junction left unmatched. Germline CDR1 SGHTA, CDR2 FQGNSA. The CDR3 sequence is CASSLKTSGGASTDTQYF. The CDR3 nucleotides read TGTGCCAGCAGCTTGAAAACTAGCGGGGGGGCCAGCACAGATACGCAGTATTTT.

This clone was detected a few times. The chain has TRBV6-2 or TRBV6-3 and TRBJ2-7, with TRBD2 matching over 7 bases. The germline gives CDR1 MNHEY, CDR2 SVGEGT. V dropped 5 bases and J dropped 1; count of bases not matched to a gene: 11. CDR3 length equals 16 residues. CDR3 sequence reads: CASSRLSSGLSYEQYF. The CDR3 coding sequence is TGTGCCAGCAGTCGCCTATCTAGCGGCCTGTCCTACGAGCAGTACTTC.

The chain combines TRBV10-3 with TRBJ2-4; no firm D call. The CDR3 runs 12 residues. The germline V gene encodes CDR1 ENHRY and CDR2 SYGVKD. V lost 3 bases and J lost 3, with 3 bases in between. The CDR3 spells CAISDSKNIQYF. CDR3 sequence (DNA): TGTGCCATCAGTGACAGCAAAAACATTCAGTACTTC.

The CDR3 DNA follows: TGTGCCAGCGAGGGGGTGGCTAATGAAAAACTGTTTTTT. Encoded protein: CASEGVANEKLFF. The chain combines TRBV19 with TRBJ1-4; perhaps TRBD1 as D (6 bases). The ends were cut back, 9 bases at V and 3 bases at J, with 11 bases in the middle. CDR3 size: 13 residues. Per germline, CDR1 LNHDA and CDR2 SQIVND (reference sequence).

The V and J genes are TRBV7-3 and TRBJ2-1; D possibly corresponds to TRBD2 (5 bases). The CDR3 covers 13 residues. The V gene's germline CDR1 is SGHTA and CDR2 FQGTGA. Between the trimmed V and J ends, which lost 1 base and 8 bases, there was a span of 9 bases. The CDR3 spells CASSLSGGYEQFF. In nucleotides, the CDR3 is TGTGCCAGCAGCTTAAGCGGAGGATATGAGCAGTTCTTC.

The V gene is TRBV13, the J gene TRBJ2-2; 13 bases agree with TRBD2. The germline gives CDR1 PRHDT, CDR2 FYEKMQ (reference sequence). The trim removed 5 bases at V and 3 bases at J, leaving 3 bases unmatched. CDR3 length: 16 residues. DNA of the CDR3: TGTGCCAGCAGCAAGGGACTAGCGGGGTACACCGGGGAGCTGTTTTTT. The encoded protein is CASSKGLAGYTGELFF.

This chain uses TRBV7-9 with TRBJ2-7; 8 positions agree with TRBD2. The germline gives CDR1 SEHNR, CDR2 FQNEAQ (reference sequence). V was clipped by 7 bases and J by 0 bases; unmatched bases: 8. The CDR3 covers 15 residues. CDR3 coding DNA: TGTGCCAGCACCCCGGAGGCGGGGGGCTCCTACGAGCAGTACTTC. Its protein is CASTPEAGGSYEQYF.

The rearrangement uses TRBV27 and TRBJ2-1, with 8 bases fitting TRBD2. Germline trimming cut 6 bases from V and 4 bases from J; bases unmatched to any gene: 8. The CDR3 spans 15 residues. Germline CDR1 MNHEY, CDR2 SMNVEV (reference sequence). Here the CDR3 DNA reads TGTGCCAGCAGCCTTAGACTAGCGAGTTACAATGAGCAGTTCTTC. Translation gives CASSLRLASYNEQFF.

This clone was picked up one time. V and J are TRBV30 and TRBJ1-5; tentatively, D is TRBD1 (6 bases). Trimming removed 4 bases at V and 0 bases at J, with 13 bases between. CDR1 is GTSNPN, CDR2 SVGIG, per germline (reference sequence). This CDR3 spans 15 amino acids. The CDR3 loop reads CAWTPGTNSNQPQHF. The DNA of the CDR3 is TGTGCCTGGACCCCCGGGACAAATAGCAATCAGCCCCAGCATTTT.